The 27 T cell receptor beta chains presented below share a single source sample, sequenced in a study of T cells in Graves' hyperthyroidism and ophthalmopathy. It was RNA transcripts that yielded the amplified TCR beta CDR3 regions. The TCR CDR3 was amplified in a first-round RT-PCR using the HTBI primer set. Via MiXCR, TCRdb re-called the multiplex PCR reads, giving one row per CDR3 protein. The sample lists about 580,000 distinct CDR3 sequences, 46% occurring once. The material sequenced was peripheral blood or thyroid tissue (not recorded which). All receptors derive from a young woman with Graves' hyperthyroidism.

This clonotype was seen ten or more times. CDR3 in DNA: TGTGCCAGCAGCATCAGGGAATTCTACGAGCAGTACTTC. This translates into CASSIREFYEQYF. The chain links TRBV13 to TRBJ2-7; a weak D match, TRBD1 (5 bases). The V gene lost 5 bases and the J gene lost 3 bases, with 11 bases spanning the gap. The CDR3 length is 13 residues. Germline V gives CDR1 PRHDT, CDR2 FYEKMQ (reference sequence).

This clonotype has ten or more counts. The chain is built from TRBV7-8 and TRBJ1-2; TRBD1 agrees at 7 bases. With V trimmed by 5 bases and J by 14 bases, 8 bases remained unmatched. CDR1 and CDR2 from the germline V gene are SGHVS and FQNEAQ. This CDR3 has 11 amino acids. The CDR3 DNA follows: TGTGCCAGCAGCGGATGGGACAGCATGACCTTC. Its translation is CASSGWDSMTF.

Details on this clonotype: A junction boundary mismatches the germline segment, possibly from a read error. The chain is built from TRBV5-1 and TRBJ2-2; the match to TRBD1 covers 8 bases. This CDR3 comprises 15 residues. The V gene's germline CDR1 is SGHRS and CDR2 YFSETQ. CDR3 protein: CASSPDRENTGGLFF. The CDR3 nucleotides are TGCGCCAGCAGCCCGGACAGGGAGAACACCGGGGGGCTGTTTTTT.

The rearrangement uses TRBV4-2 and TRBJ1-3; tentative D call: TRBD1 (5 bases). The CDR3 consists of 14 residues. V lost 3 bases to trimming and J lost 3 bases, with 9 bases between them. CDR1 is LGHNA and CDR2 is YNFKEQ in the germline V gene. CDR3 sequence: CASSQSRGGNTIYF. CDR3 coding DNA: TGTGCCAGCAGCCAGTCAAGGGGTGGAAACACCATATATTTT.

Remarks on this clonotype: A clone one base away is much larger, so this may be a read error. The final CDR3 position lacks the conserved phenylalanine or tryptophan, pointing to a likely read error. CDR3 in DNA: TGTGCCAGTAGTCCCCGGGGCAGTTTGGTTGTTGAAGCTTTCCTT. Its translation is CASSPRGSLVVEAFL. The gene calls are TRBV19 and TRBJ1-1, with D perhaps matching TRBD1 (5 bases). Looked up from germline, CDR1 is LNHDA and CDR2 is SQIVND (reference sequence). Between the trimmed V and J ends, which lost 5 bases and 7 bases, there was a span of 20 bases. The CDR3 contains 15 residues.

The chain carries TRBV19 and TRBJ1-4; 7 bases fit TRBD1. V lost 3 bases, J lost 10 bases, and 11 bases stayed unmatched. Per the germline V gene, CDR1 is LNHDA and CDR2 is SQIVND (reference sequence). There are 15 residues in the CDR3. The DNA of the CDR3 is TGTGCCAGTAGTATCCGCCAGGGGGGGACTGGAAAACTGTTTTTT. As protein: CASSIRQGGTGKLFF.

The V call is TRBV29-1, the J call TRBJ2-5, with 9 nucleotides matching TRBD1. This CDR3 is 12 amino acids long. The junction had 5 bases not matched to a gene; V was cut back by 7 bases and J by 5 bases. Germline CDR1 is SQVTM and CDR2 is ANQGSEA. CDR3 region: CSGTGDGETQYF. The CDR3 DNA is TGCAGCGGGACAGGGGATGGGGAGACCCAGTACTTC.

This clonotype was observed at least ten times. V and J are TRBV4-1 and TRBJ1-6; D might be TRBD1 (6 bases). The CDR3 loop spans 15 amino acids. Trimming removed 5 bases at V and 5 bases at J, with 13 bases between. Germline V lookup: CDR1 MGHRA, CDR2 YSYEKL. CDR3: CASSSRQDHNSPLHF. As DNA, the CDR3 is TGCGCCAGCAGCTCACGACAGGACCATAATTCACCCCTCCACTTT.

This clonotype was seen ten or more times. The chain is built from TRBV20-1 and TRBJ2-7; TRBD2 agrees at 9 bases. There are 15 residues in the CDR3. Germline trimming cut 2 bases from V and 10 bases from J; bases unmatched to any gene: 15. From germline, CDR1 is DFQATT and CDR2 SNEGSKA (reference sequence). Here the CDR3 reads CSARPPGLAGLVQYF. The CDR3 coding sequence is TGCAGTGCTAGACCCCCGGGGCTAGCGGGGCTGGTTCAGTACTTC.

As for this clonotype: An end of the junction does not agree with germline; a read error may underlie this. V gene TRBV6-5 combines with J gene TRBJ1-1; a weak D match, TRBD1 (5 bases). The V gene's germline CDR1 is MNHEY and CDR2 SVGAGI. This CDR3 has 13 amino acids. The CDR3 nucleotides read TGTGCCAGCGGTTACAGGCAGAGCACTGAAGCTTTCTTT. Amino acids: CASGYRQSTEAFF.

This clonotype was found a few times. This chain links TRBV20-1 with TRBJ1-4; TRBD1 agrees at 9 bases. From germline, CDR1 is DFQATT and CDR2 SNEGSKA (reference sequence). Germline trimming cut 6 bases from V and 3 bases from J; bases unmatched to any gene: 2. The CDR3 loop spans 13 amino acids. CDR3 residues: CSARQGANEKLFF. In nucleotides, the CDR3 is TGCAGTGCGAGACAGGGGGCTAATGAAAAACTGTTTTTT.

The chain combines TRBV2 with TRBJ2-5; TRBD1 matches 10 bases. The CDR3 is made up of 15 amino acids. Germline V gene lookup returns CDR1 SNHLY and CDR2 FYNNEI. V lost 5 bases to trimming and J lost 3 bases; unmatched junction nucleotides: 6. CDR3 region: CASSLRQGAEETQYF. CDR3 DNA: TGTGCCAGCAGTTTACGACAGGGGGCTGAAGAGACCCAGTACTTC. The full variable domain, in which reference TRBV2 and TRBJ2-5 provide the parts outside the CDR3, is EPEVTQTPSHQVTQMGQEVILRCVPISNHLYFYWYRQILGQKVEFLVSFYNNEISEKSEIFDDQFSVERPDGSNFTLKIRSTKLEDSAMYFCASSLRQGAEETQYFGPGTRLLVL.

A remark on this clonotype: Possible read error: a much larger clone is one base away. The chain has TRBV19 and TRBJ1-5; 9 positions agree with TRBD1. The V and J ends lost 0 bases and 5 bases, in that order; junction bases with no gene match: 2. This CDR3 has 15 amino acids. CDR1 is LNHDA and CDR2 is SQIVND in the germline V gene (reference sequence). The CDR3 protein is CASSIDGTGYQPQHF. Here the CDR3 DNA reads TGTGCCAGTAGTATAGATGGGACAGGGTATCAGCCCCAGCATTTT.

The chain links TRBV27 to TRBJ2-7; 8 bases align to TRBD2. Germline lookup yields CDR1 MNHEY and CDR2 SMNVEV (reference sequence). Trimming took 2 bases from V and 3 from J; bases not matched to a gene: 6. The CDR3 contains 15 residues. The CDR3 DNA follows: TGTGCCAGCAGTTTAAAGGGCGGGGGGAACTACGAGCAGTACTTC. Its protein is CASSLKGGGNYEQYF.

The chain links TRBV7-2 to TRBJ1-2, with 8 bases matching TRBD1. CDR3 length: 15 amino acids. Per germline, CDR1 SGHTA and CDR2 FQGNSA. Losses at the gene ends were 3 bases for V and 7 bases for J; bases not matched to a gene: 10. CDR3 in DNA: TGTGCCAGCAGCTTCCTCCAGGGACAGGACGTTGGCTACACCTTC. As protein: CASSFLQGQDVGYTF.

The V and J genes are TRBV7-6 and TRBJ2-1; maybe TRBD1 (6 bases). The CDR3 is 16 amino acids. V gave up 5 bases and J gave up 3 bases, with 17 bases separating them. Germline values: CDR1 SGHVS, CDR2 FNYEAQ. For the CDR3, the DNA is TGTGCCAGCAGCCTCGGGACACCAAAACTCTACAATGAGCAGTTCTTC. It yields the protein CASSLGTPKLYNEQFF.

This chain connects TRBV13 to TRBJ2-7; 9 nucleotides line up with TRBD2. The junction had 12 bases not matched to a gene; V was cut back by 5 bases and J by 1 base. Germline V CDR1 and CDR2: PRHDT, FYEKMQ (reference sequence). The CDR3 has 17 residues. This CDR3 is CASSPKYLAGKSYEQYF. CDR3 DNA: TGTGCCAGCAGCCCCAAATACCTAGCGGGGAAGTCCTACGAGCAGTACTTC.

As regards this clonotype: A much larger clone is a single base away; this may be a read error. The CDR3 DNA follows: TGTGCCAGCAGTTCGGGACAGAGCAATCAGCCCCAGCATTTT. Translated, it gives CASSSGQSNQPQHF. The chain couples TRBV6-6 to TRBJ1-5, with 7 bases identical to TRBD1. Germline loops: CDR1 MNHNY, CDR2 SVGAGI (reference sequence). The V gene end was trimmed by 4 bases and the J gene end by 1 base; junction bases not matched to a gene: 1. The CDR3 spans 14 residues.

This clonotype was seen many times. The rearrangement joins TRBV7-7 to TRBJ2-7, with TRBD1 matching over 11 bases. The J segment lost 5 bases and the V segment lost 5 bases, leaving 2 bases of the junction unmatched. This CDR3 is 13 amino acids long. Germline V lookup: CDR1 SSHAT, CDR2 FNYEAQ (reference sequence). CDR3 bases: TGTGCCAGCAGCAGGACAGGGGGCAACGAGCAGTACTTC. It yields the protein CASSRTGGNEQYF.

This clonotype was counted a single time. A much larger clonotype is one base distant, so this may be a read error. The chain combines TRBV12-3 or TRBV12-4 with TRBJ2-7, with 9 bases that match TRBD2. This CDR3 comprises 14 residues. The chain's CDR3 is CASGQGLAFDEQHF. The CDR3 DNA reads TGTGCTAGTGGTCAGGGACTAGCCTTCGACGAGCAGCACTTC.

Note on this clonotype: It may be a read error: a sequence one base away is much more abundant. The chain links TRBV6-2 or TRBV6-3 to TRBJ2-7; D gene unclear. CDR3 length: 11 residues. The germline CDR1 and CDR2 sequences are MNHEY and SVGEGT. CDR3 residues: CASTGPYEQHF. For the CDR3, the DNA is TGTGCCAGCACCGGCCCCTACGAGCAGCACTTC.

Many counts were recorded for this clonotype. CDR3 amino acids: CASGLGGGQPQHF. As DNA, the CDR3 is TGTGCTAGTGGTTTGGGTGGCGGTCAGCCCCAGCATTTT. This chain uses TRBV12-5 with TRBJ1-5; D ambiguous. The germline V and J ends were trimmed by 1 base and 6 bases, with 7 bases remaining between them. The CDR3 totals 13 residues. Germline V gives CDR1 LGHNT, CDR2 FRNRAP.

As for this clonotype: A much bigger clone sits one base away, suggesting this may be a read error. This chain joins TRBV20-1 and TRBJ2-7, with TRBD2 identical over 13 bases. The CDR3 has 16 amino acids. Germline CDR1 and CDR2: DFQATT and SNEGSKA (reference sequence). CDR3 loop: CSARSPTSGRAYEQCF. The CDR3 DNA follows: TGCAGTGCTAGGAGCCCTACTAGCGGGAGGGCCTACGAGCAGTGCTTC.

The chain recombines TRBV7-8 with TRBJ1-6; TRBD1 matches 7 bases. Trimming took 5 bases from V and 8 from J; bases not matched to a gene: 9. CDR3 length: 15 amino acids. The germline V gene encodes CDR1 SGHVS and CDR2 FQNEAQ. In nucleotides, the CDR3 is TGTGCCAGCAGCAAAAGGGACAGCCCGTATTCACCCCTCCACTTT. Translation gives CASSKRDSPYSPLHF.

This rearrangement joins TRBV7-2 to TRBJ1-5; no clear D gene. Germline V gene sequence: CDR1 SGHTA, CDR2 FQGNSA. Between the trimmed V and J ends, which lost 6 bases and 3 bases, there was a span of 15 bases. CDR3 length equals 15 residues. CDR3 in DNA: TGTGCCAGCAGTTTATATCGGGGTATCAATCAGCCCCAGCATTTT. It encodes CASSLYRGINQPQHF.

The sample holds many counts of this clonotype. The chain has TRBV19 and TRBJ2-2, with a possible D match to TRBD1 (5 bases). The CDR3 contains 14 residues. Germline V lookup: CDR1 LNHDA, CDR2 SQIVND (reference sequence). Trimming removed 5 bases from V and 13 bases from J, with 20 bases in between. As DNA, the CDR3 is TGTGCCAGTAGTGTACAACTTGGGGCAGGCCCGCTGTTTTTT. Its protein product is CASSVQLGAGPLFF.

This clonotype was observed at least ten times. The rearrangement links TRBV7-9 to TRBJ1-5, with 7 bases fitting TRBD1. In germline, CDR1 is SEHNR, CDR2 FQNEAQ (reference sequence). This CDR3 comprises 17 residues. Germline trimming cut 1 base from V and 5 bases from J; bases unmatched to any gene: 11. This CDR3 reads CASSLVAYGTEHQPQHF. The CDR3 region has the DNA TGTGCCAGCAGCTTAGTGGCATATGGGACAGAACATCAGCCCCAGCATTTT.